Listed below are T cell receptor beta chains from one sample, sequenced in a study of T cell responses to AZD1222 COVID-19 vaccine. Generated by immunoSEQ multiplex PCR, the TCRdb table keeps only in-frame clones and is missing some. Among 110,000 to 150,000 clones, 70% to 90% were seen once, and the ten largest hold 7.5% to 8.5%. The source material was peripheral blood, sampled on day 0 of AZD1222 vaccination. These receptors were obtained from an adult in good health. CDR3s include the opening cysteine and the closing phenylalanine or tryptophan. Each record gives: J gene, D gene, V gene, clone size, CDR3 DNA, CDR3 protein. D genes are given only for firm matches. The size of a clone is reported for some rows only, either as once, few or many, or as a class for expanded clones.

j_gene: TRBJ2-5
d_gene: NA
v_gene: TRBV19
abundance: NA
CDR3nt: TGTGCCAGTAGTATAGGGGGACTGTACCAAGAGACCCAGTACTTC
CDR3aa: CASSIGGLYQETQYF

j_gene: TRBJ1-1
d_gene: NA
v_gene: TRBV2
abundance: NA
CDR3nt: TGTGCCAGCAGTGACACGATCGCGCCTGAAGCTTTCTTT
CDR3aa: CASSDTIAPEAFF

j_gene: TRBJ1-3
d_gene: NA
v_gene: TRBV6-6
abundance: NA
CDR3nt: TGTGCCAGCAGTAAACAGGGTTCGGGAAACACCATATATTTT
CDR3aa: CASSKQGSGNTIYF

j_gene: TRBJ2-1
d_gene: NA
v_gene: TRBV4-1
abundance: NA
CDR3nt: TGCGCCAGCAGCCATCGGTCCCGCTCCTACAATGAGCAGTTCTTC
CDR3aa: CASSHRSRSYNEQFF

j_gene: TRBJ1-3
d_gene: TRBD1
v_gene: TRBV3-1/TRBV3-2
abundance: NA
CDR3nt: TGTGCCAGCAGCCGGTTTGCGGGACAGCCCTCTGGAAACACCATATATTTT
CDR3aa: CASSRFAGQPSGNTIYF

j_gene: TRBJ1-1
d_gene: NA
v_gene: TRBV19
abundance: NA
CDR3nt: TGTGCCAGTAGTATCCGGCCGTCTCGAGGCACTGAAGCTTTCTTT
CDR3aa: CASSIRPSRGTEAFF

j_gene: TRBJ1-2
d_gene: NA
v_gene: TRBV19
abundance: few
CDR3nt: TGTGCCAGTACTCCATTCGTCAGCTATGGCTACACCTTC
CDR3aa: CASTPFVSYGYTF

j_gene: TRBJ1-2
d_gene: TRBD1
v_gene: TRBV3-1/TRBV3-2
abundance: NA
CDR3nt: TGTGCCAGCAGCCCCTTTCAGGGGGCGGGCTATGGCTACACCTTC
CDR3aa: CASSPFQGAGYGYTF

j_gene: TRBJ2-1
d_gene: NA
v_gene: TRBV27
abundance: NA
CDR3nt: TGTGCCAGCAGCCTATATACCCCTAGGCCCTACAATGAGCAGTTCTTC
CDR3aa: CASSLYTPRPYNEQFF

j_gene: TRBJ1-5
d_gene: NA
v_gene: TRBV2
abundance: NA
CDR3nt: TGTGCCAGCAGGGGAGATAGCAATCAGCCCCAGCATTTT
CDR3aa: CASRGDSNQPQHF

j_gene: TRBJ2-1
d_gene: NA
v_gene: TRBV28
abundance: once
CDR3nt: TGTGCCAGCAGTCCCCGGCAGGTTGTTGACAATGAGCAGTTCTTC
CDR3aa: CASSPRQVVDNEQFF

j_gene: TRBJ2-7
d_gene: NA
v_gene: TRBV7-6
abundance: NA
CDR3nt: TGTGCCAGCAGCTCCTCTGCGGGCGGCCCCTACGAGCAGTACTTC
CDR3aa: CASSSSAGGPYEQYF

j_gene: TRBJ2-5
d_gene: NA
v_gene: TRBV7-2
abundance: NA
CDR3nt: TGTGCCAGCAGCTTCGCAGGAAGGGAGACCCAGTACTTC
CDR3aa: CASSFAGRETQYF

j_gene: TRBJ1-5
d_gene: NA
v_gene: TRBV4-2
abundance: few
CDR3nt: TGTGCCAGCAGCCAAGAGGAGGGGTCGTTACAGCATTTT
CDR3aa: CASSQEEGSLQHF

j_gene: TRBJ2-3
d_gene: TRBD2
v_gene: TRBV14
abundance: few
CDR3nt: TGTGCCAGCAGCCAACCTCTTGGGACTAGCGGGAGCACAGATACGCAGTATTTT
CDR3aa: CASSQPLGTSGSTDTQYF

j_gene: TRBJ1-6
d_gene: TRBD1
v_gene: TRBV4-1
abundance: once
CDR3nt: TGCGCCAGCAGCCAGCTGACAGGGCTTTCACCCCTCCACTTT
CDR3aa: CASSQLTGLSPLHF

j_gene: TRBJ1-4
d_gene: NA
v_gene: TRBV4-1
abundance: NA
CDR3nt: TGCGCCAGCAGCCAACTGACCTACCCCAATGAAAAACTGTTTTTT
CDR3aa: CASSQLTYPNEKLFF

j_gene: TRBJ2-5
d_gene: NA
v_gene: TRBV9
abundance: NA
CDR3nt: TGTGCCAGCAGCGGCCTCCAAGAGACCCAGTACTTC
CDR3aa: CASSGLQETQYF

j_gene: TRBJ1-2
d_gene: TRBD1
v_gene: TRBV19
abundance: NA
CDR3nt: TGTGCCAGTAGTCCAAGGACAGGGGGAGCTAACTATGGCTACACCTTC
CDR3aa: CASSPRTGGANYGYTF

j_gene: TRBJ2-7
d_gene: TRBD2
v_gene: TRBV3-1/TRBV3-2
abundance: NA
CDR3nt: TGTGCCAGCAGCCCCGGGACTAGCGGGGGGGCGTTCTCCTACGAGCAGTACTTC
CDR3aa: CASSPGTSGGAFSYEQYF

j_gene: TRBJ2-1
d_gene: NA
v_gene: TRBV19
abundance: NA
CDR3nt: TGTGCCAGTAGTCGCGGACAGGGAGGCCGTTGGGGGGGCTCCTACAATGAGCAGTTCTTC
CDR3aa: CASSRGQGGRWGGSYNEQFF

j_gene: TRBJ2-7
d_gene: TRBD1
v_gene: TRBV2
abundance: NA
CDR3nt: TGTGCCAGCAGTGTTTACAGGGGAACTTCCTACGAGCAGTACTTC
CDR3aa: CASSVYRGTSYEQYF

j_gene: TRBJ2-5
d_gene: NA
v_gene: TRBV11-3
abundance: few
CDR3nt: TGTGCCAGCAGCCCAGGGACCGCTGGGGGGTCAGAGACCCAGTACTTC
CDR3aa: CASSPGTAGGSETQYF

j_gene: TRBJ1-1
d_gene: TRBD1
v_gene: TRBV11-3
abundance: NA
CDR3nt: TGTGCCAGCAGCCCCACAGGGGCCATGAACACTGAAGCTTTCTTT
CDR3aa: CASSPTGAMNTEAFF

j_gene: TRBJ2-7
d_gene: TRBD2
v_gene: TRBV18
abundance: NA
CDR3nt: TGTGCCAGCTCACCCCCTCCTAGCGGGAACTACGAGCAGTACTTC
CDR3aa: CASSPPPSGNYEQYF

j_gene: TRBJ2-5
d_gene: NA
v_gene: TRBV27
abundance: NA
CDR3nt: TGTGCCAGCAGTGAACCGTACCAAGAGACCCAGTACTTC
CDR3aa: CASSEPYQETQYF

j_gene: TRBJ2-7
d_gene: TRBD1
v_gene: TRBV3-1/TRBV3-2
abundance: NA
CDR3nt: TGTGCCAGCAGCCAGTCAGCCGGGACAGGGGGCCAGCAGTACTTC
CDR3aa: CASSQSAGTGGQQYF

j_gene: TRBJ1-2
d_gene: NA
v_gene: TRBV7-9
abundance: NA
CDR3nt: TGTGCCAGTCAGCTCGAATATGGCTACACCTTC
CDR3aa: CASQLEYGYTF

j_gene: TRBJ1-4
d_gene: NA
v_gene: TRBV5-5
abundance: NA
CDR3nt: TGTGCCAGCAGCCGATCCGTGGCTAATGAAAAACTGTTTTTT
CDR3aa: CASSRSVANEKLFF

j_gene: TRBJ1-2
d_gene: TRBD1
v_gene: TRBV5-4
abundance: NA
CDR3nt: TGTGCCAGCAGCGACGCGGACAGGGAACTTGGCTACACCTTC
CDR3aa: CASSDADRELGYTF

j_gene: TRBJ2-1
d_gene: NA
v_gene: TRBV7-9
abundance: NA
CDR3nt: TGTGCCAGCAGCTTAGCCACAGGGGGGGATCGGGATGAGCAGTTCTTC
CDR3aa: CASSLATGGDRDEQFF

j_gene: TRBJ2-5
d_gene: TRBD2
v_gene: TRBV5-6
abundance: NA
CDR3nt: TGTGCCAGCAGCTCCCTGTCTAGCGGGAGGGCCGGAGAGACCCAGTACTTC
CDR3aa: CASSSLSSGRAGETQYF

j_gene: TRBJ2-7
d_gene: TRBD2
v_gene: TRBV4-1
abundance: NA
CDR3nt: TGCGCCAGCAGCCAACCAACTAGCGGGAAAGCCTACGAGCAGTACTTC
CDR3aa: CASSQPTSGKAYEQYF

j_gene: TRBJ2-2
d_gene: TRBD1
v_gene: TRBV6-5
abundance: NA
CDR3nt: TGTGCCAGCAGGAACGGACAGGGGTTCACCGGGGAGCTGTTTTTT
CDR3aa: CASRNGQGFTGELFF

j_gene: TRBJ2-1
d_gene: TRBD2
v_gene: TRBV5-1
abundance: NA
CDR3nt: TGCGCCAGCAGCTTGGATTTGCTAGCGGCATCCTACAATGAGCAGTTCTTC
CDR3aa: CASSLDLLAASYNEQFF

j_gene: TRBJ1-5
d_gene: TRBD1
v_gene: TRBV6-4
abundance: NA
CDR3nt: TGTGCCAGCAGCCTGACAGGGGGCAATCAGCCCCAGCATTTT
CDR3aa: CASSLTGGNQPQHF

j_gene: TRBJ2-5
d_gene: TRBD2
v_gene: TRBV7-2
abundance: NA
CDR3nt: TGTGCCAGCAGCAGGGTCTTGTGGCGGGAGGGCCCGATGCAAGAGACCCAGTACTTC
CDR3aa: CASSRVLWREGPMQETQYF

j_gene: TRBJ1-6
d_gene: TRBD1
v_gene: TRBV7-6
abundance: NA
CDR3nt: TGTGCCAGCAGCTTCGACAGGGGGTATAATTCACCCCTCCACTTT
CDR3aa: CASSFDRGYNSPLHF

j_gene: TRBJ2-2
d_gene: NA
v_gene: TRBV2
abundance: NA
CDR3nt: TGTGCCAGCAATGCGGGCGGGGAGCTGTTTTTT
CDR3aa: CASNAGGELFF

j_gene: TRBJ2-5
d_gene: NA
v_gene: TRBV12-3/TRBV12-4
abundance: NA
CDR3nt: TGTGCCAGCAGTTTTCACGGCCGGGAGACCCAGTACTTC
CDR3aa: CASSFHGRETQYF

j_gene: TRBJ2-1
d_gene: NA
v_gene: TRBV10-2
abundance: NA
CDR3nt: TGCGCCAGCAGTGTGGCGGGGAGCTCCTACAATGAGCAGTTCTTC
CDR3aa: CASSVAGSSYNEQFF

j_gene: TRBJ2-3
d_gene: TRBD2
v_gene: TRBV10-1
abundance: NA
CDR3nt: TGCGCCAGCAGCCCGGGACTAGCGGGAGTCACAGATACGCAGTATTTT
CDR3aa: CASSPGLAGVTDTQYF

j_gene: TRBJ2-7
d_gene: NA
v_gene: TRBV12-3/TRBV12-4
abundance: NA
CDR3nt: TGTGCCAGCAGTCGGGGGATTACCTACGAGCAGTACTTC
CDR3aa: CASSRGITYEQYF

j_gene: TRBJ2-2
d_gene: NA
v_gene: TRBV28
abundance: NA
CDR3nt: TGTGCCAGCAGTTACACGAACACCGGGGAGCTGTTTTTT
CDR3aa: CASSYTNTGELFF

j_gene: TRBJ2-5
d_gene: NA
v_gene: TRBV6-1
abundance: NA
CDR3nt: TGTGCCAGCAGTGAAGATGAATACTTCCAAGAGACCCAGTACTTC
CDR3aa: CASSEDEYFQETQYF

j_gene: TRBJ2-1
d_gene: NA
v_gene: TRBV25-1
abundance: few
CDR3nt: TGTGCCAGCAGCGCACCCGCGGGCTACAATGAGCAGTTCTTC
CDR3aa: CASSAPAGYNEQFF

j_gene: TRBJ1-2
d_gene: TRBD1
v_gene: TRBV5-4
abundance: NA
CDR3nt: TGTGCCAGCAGCGCTCCCGGGGCGGGACAGGGGCTCTATGGCTACACCTTC
CDR3aa: CASSAPGAGQGLYGYTF

j_gene: TRBJ2-3
d_gene: NA
v_gene: TRBV6-4
abundance: NA
CDR3nt: TGTGCCAGCAGTGAGTGGGTCACAAGGAGCACAGATACGCAGTATTTT
CDR3aa: CASSEWVTRSTDTQYF

j_gene: TRBJ1-1
d_gene: TRBD1
v_gene: TRBV6-5
abundance: NA
CDR3nt: TGTGCCAGCAGTTACGTCAGGGGGGTCGCTGAAGCTTTCTTT
CDR3aa: CASSYVRGVAEAFF

j_gene: TRBJ2-1
d_gene: TRBD2
v_gene: TRBV6-5
abundance: NA
CDR3nt: TGTGCCAGCAGTTACTCCCTAGCGGGGGGCAATGAGCAGTTCTTC
CDR3aa: CASSYSLAGGNEQFF

j_gene: TRBJ2-1
d_gene: NA
v_gene: TRBV18
abundance: NA
CDR3nt: TGTGCCAGCTCAGTGACAGATGGGAATGAGCAGTTCTTC
CDR3aa: CASSVTDGNEQFF

j_gene: TRBJ2-5
d_gene: NA
v_gene: TRBV7-9
abundance: NA
CDR3nt: TGTGCCAGCAGCTTGGTGGGGTCAGAGACCCAGTACTTC
CDR3aa: CASSLVGSETQYF

j_gene: TRBJ2-2
d_gene: TRBD2
v_gene: TRBV7-9
abundance: NA
CDR3nt: TGTGCCAGGGAGCGGGAGGGCCCGGACACCGGGGAGCTGTTTTTT
CDR3aa: CAREREGPDTGELFF